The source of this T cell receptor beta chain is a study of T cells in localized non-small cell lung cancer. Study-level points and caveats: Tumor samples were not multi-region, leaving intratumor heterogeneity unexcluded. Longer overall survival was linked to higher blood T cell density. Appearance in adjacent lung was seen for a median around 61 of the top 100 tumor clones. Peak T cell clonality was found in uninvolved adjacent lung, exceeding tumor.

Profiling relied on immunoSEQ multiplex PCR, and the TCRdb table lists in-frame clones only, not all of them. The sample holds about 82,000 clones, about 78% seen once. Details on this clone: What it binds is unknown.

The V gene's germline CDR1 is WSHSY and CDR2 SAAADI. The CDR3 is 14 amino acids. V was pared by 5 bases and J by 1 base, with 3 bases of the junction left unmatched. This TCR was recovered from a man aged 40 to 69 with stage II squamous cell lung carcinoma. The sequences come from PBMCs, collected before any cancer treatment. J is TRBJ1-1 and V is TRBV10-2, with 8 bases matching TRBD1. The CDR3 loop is CASSRDRRNTEAFF. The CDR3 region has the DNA TGCGCCAGCAGTCGGGACAGGAGGAACACTGAAGCTTTCTTT.